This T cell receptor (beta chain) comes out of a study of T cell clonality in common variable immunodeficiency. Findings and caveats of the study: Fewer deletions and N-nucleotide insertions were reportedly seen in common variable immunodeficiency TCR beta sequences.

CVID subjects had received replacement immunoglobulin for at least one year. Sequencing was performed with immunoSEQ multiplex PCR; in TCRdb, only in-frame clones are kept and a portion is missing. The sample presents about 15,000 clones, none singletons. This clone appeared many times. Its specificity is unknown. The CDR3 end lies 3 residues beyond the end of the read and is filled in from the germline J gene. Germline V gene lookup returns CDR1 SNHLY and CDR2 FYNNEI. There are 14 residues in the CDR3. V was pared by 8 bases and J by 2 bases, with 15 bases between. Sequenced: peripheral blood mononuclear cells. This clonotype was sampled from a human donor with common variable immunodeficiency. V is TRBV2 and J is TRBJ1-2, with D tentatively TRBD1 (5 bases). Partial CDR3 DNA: TGTGCCAGCGATGGACACTACCGCAACTATGGC. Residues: CASDGHYRNYG. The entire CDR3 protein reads CASDGHYRNYGYTF.